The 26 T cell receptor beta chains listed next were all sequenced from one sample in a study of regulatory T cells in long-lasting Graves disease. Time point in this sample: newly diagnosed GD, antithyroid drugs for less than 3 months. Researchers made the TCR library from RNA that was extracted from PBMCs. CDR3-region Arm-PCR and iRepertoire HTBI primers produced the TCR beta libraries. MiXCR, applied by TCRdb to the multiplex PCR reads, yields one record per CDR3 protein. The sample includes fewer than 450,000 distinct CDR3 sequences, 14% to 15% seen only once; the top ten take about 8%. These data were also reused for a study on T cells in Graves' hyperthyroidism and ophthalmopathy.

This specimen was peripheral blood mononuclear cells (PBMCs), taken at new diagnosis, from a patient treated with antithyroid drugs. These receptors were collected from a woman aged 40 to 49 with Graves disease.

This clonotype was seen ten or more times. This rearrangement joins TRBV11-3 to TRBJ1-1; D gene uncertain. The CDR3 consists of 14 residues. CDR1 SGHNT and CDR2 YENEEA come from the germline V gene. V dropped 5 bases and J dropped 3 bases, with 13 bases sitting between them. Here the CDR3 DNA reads TGTGCCAGCAGCGACCGGAGGTTGTACACTGAAGCTTTCTTT. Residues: CASSDRRLYTEAFF.

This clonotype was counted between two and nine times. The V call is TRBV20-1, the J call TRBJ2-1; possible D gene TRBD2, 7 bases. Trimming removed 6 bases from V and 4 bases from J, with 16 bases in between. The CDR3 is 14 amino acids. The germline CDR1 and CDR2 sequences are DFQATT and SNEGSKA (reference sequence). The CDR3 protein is CSAPRRGGYNEQFF. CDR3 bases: TGCAGTGCCCCCCGGAGGGGGGGATACAATGAGCAGTTCTTC.

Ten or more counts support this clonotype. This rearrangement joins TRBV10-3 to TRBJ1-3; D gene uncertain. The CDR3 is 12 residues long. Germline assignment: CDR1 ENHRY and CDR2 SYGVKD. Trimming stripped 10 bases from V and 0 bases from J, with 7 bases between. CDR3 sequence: CATVGSGNTIYF. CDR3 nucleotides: TGTGCCACCGTGGGCTCTGGAAACACCATATATTTT.

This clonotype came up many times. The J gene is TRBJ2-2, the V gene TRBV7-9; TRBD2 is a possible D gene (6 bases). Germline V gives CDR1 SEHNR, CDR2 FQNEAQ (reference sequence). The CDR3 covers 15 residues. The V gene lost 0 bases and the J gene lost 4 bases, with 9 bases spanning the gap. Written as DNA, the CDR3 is TGTGCCAGCAGCTTAGCTGCGGGGATCACCGGGGAGCTGTTTTTT. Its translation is CASSLAAGITGELFF.

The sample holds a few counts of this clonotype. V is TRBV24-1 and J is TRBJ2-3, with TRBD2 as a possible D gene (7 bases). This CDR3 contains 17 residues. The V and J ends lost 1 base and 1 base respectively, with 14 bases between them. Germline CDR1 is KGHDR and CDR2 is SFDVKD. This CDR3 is CATSDFAGEGGTDTQYF. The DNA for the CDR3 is TGTGCCACCAGTGATTTTGCGGGAGAGGGGGGCACAGATACGCAGTATTTT.

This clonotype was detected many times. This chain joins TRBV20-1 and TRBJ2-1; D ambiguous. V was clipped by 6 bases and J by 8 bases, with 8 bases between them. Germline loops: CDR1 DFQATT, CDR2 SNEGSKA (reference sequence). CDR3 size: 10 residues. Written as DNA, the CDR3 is TGCAGTGCGCAAAGGGATGAGCAGTTCTTC. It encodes CSAQRDEQFF.

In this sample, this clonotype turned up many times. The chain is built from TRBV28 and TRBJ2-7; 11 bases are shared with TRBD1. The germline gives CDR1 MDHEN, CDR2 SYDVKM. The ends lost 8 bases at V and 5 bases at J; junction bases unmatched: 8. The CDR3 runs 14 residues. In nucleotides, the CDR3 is TGTGCCAGCTCCCGGGACAGGGGGTTCGACGAGCAGTACTTC. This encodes CASSRDRGFDEQYF.

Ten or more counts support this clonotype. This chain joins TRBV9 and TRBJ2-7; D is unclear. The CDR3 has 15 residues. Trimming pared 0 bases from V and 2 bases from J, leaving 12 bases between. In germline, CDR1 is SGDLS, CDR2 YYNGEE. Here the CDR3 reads CASSVADAAAYEQYF. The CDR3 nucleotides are TGTGCCAGCAGCGTAGCGGACGCCGCCGCCTACGAGCAGTACTTC.

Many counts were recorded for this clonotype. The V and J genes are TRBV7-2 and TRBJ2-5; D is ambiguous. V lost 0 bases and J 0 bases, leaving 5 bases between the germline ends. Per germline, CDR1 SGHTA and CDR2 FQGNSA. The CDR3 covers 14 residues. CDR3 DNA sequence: TGTGCCAGCAGCTTAGCTGTGTACCAAGAGACCCAGTACTTC. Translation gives CASSLAVYQETQYF.

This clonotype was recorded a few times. CDR3 DNA sequence: TGCAGCGTTGAAGGAGCGGGAGGGCCTCCCGATGAGCAGTTCTTC. Its protein product is CSVEGAGGPPDEQFF. The chain uses TRBV29-1 and TRBJ2-1, with TRBD2 matching over 10 bases. Germline V gives CDR1 SQVTM, CDR2 ANQGSEA. V shed 1 base and J 8 bases; nucleotides not matched to a gene: 8. The CDR3 contains 15 residues.

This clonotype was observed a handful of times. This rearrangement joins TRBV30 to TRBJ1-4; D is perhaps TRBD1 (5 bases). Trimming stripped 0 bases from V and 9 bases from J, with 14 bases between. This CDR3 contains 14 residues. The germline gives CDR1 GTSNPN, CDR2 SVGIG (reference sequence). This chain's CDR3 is CAWSVGGDQQKLFF. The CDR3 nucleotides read TGTGCCTGGAGTGTGGGAGGGGACCAGCAAAAACTGTTTTTT.

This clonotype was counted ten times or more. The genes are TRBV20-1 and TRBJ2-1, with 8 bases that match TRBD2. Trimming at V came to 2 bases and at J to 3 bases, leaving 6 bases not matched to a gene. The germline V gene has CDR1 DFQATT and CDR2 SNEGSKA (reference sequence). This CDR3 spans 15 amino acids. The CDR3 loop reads CSARSAGVVYNEQFF. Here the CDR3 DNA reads TGCAGTGCTAGATCAGCGGGAGTCGTCTACAATGAGCAGTTCTTC.

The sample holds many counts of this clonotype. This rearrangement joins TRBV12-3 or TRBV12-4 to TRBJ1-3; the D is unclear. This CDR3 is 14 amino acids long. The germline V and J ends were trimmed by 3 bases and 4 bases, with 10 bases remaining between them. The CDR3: CASSFRSAGNTIYF. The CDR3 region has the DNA TGTGCCAGCAGTTTTAGGTCAGCAGGAAACACCATATATTTT.

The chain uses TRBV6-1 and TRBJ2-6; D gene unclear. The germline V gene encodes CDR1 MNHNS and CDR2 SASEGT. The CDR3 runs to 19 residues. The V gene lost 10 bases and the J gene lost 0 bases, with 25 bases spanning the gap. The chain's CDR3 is CATAQKPGLNSSGANVLTF. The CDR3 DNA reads TGTGCCACCGCACAAAAACCGGGCCTTAATTCCTCTGGGGCCAACGTCCTGACTTTC.

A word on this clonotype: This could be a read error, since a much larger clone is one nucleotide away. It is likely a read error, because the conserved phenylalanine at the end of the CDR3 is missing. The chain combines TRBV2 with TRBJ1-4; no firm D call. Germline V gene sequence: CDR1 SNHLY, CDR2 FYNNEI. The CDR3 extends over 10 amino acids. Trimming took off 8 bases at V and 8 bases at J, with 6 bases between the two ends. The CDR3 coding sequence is TGTGCCAGCCGACGGGAAAAACTGTTTTCT. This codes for CASRREKLFS.

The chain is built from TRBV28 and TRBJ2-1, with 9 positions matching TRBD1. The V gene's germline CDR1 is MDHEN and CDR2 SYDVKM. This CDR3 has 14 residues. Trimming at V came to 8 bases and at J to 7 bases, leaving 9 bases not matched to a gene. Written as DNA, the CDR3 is TGTGCCAGCCTTTGGGGGACAGGGTCTAATGAGCAGTTCTTC. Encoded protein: CASLWGTGSNEQFF. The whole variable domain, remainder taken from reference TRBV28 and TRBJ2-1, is DVKVTQSSRYLVKRTGEKVFLECVQDMDHENMFWYRQDPGLGLRLIYFSYDVKMKEKGDIPEGYSVSREKKERFSLILESASTNQTSMYLCASLWGTGSNEQFFGPGTRLTVL.

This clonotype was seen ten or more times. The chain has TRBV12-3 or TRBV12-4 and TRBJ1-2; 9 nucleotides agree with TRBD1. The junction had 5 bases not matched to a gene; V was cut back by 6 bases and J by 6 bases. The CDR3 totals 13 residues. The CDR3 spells CASSRTGGDGYTF. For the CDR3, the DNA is TGTGCCAGCAGCCGCACAGGGGGCGATGGCTACACCTTC.

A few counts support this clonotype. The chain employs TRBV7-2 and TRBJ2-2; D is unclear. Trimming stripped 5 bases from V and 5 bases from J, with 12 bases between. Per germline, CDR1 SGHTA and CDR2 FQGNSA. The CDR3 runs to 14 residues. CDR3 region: CASSLRYRTGELFF. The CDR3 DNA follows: TGTGCCAGCAGCCTGCGATATCGTACCGGGGAGCTGTTTTTT.

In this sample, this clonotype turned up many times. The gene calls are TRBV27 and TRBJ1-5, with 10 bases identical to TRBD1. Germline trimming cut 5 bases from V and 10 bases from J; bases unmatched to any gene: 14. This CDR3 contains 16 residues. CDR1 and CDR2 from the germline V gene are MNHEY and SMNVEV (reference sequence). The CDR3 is CASSPGLGQGSVPQHF. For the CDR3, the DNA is TGTGCCAGCAGTCCTGGCCTGGGACAGGGGTCCGTACCCCAGCATTTT.

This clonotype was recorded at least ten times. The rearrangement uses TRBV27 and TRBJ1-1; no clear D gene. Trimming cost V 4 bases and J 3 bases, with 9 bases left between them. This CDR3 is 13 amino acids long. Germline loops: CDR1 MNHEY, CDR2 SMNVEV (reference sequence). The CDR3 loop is CASSSTSYTEAFF. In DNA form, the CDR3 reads TGTGCCAGCAGTTCGACATCGTACACTGAAGCTTTCTTT.

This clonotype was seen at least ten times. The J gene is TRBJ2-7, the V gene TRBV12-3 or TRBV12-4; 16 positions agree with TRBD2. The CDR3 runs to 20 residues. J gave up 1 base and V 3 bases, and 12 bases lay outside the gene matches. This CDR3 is CASSFQLRGLAGGASYEQYF. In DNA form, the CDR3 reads TGTGCCAGCAGTTTCCAACTCCGGGGACTAGCGGGAGGGGCGTCCTACGAGCAGTACTTC.

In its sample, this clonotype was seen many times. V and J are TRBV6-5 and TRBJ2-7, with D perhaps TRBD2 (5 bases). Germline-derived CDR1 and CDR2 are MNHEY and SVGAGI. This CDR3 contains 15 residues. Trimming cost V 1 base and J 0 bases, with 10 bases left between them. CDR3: CASSYLAPSSYEQYF. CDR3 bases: TGTGCCAGCAGTTACTTAGCGCCGAGCTCCTACGAGCAGTACTTC.

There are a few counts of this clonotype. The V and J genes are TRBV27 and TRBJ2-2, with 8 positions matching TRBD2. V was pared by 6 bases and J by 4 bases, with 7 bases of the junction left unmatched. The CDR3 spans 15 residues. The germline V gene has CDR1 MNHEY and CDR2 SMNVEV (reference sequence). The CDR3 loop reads CASSPGGGGTGELFF. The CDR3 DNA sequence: TGTGCCAGCAGCCCGGGGGGGGGCGGCACCGGGGAGCTGTTTTTT.

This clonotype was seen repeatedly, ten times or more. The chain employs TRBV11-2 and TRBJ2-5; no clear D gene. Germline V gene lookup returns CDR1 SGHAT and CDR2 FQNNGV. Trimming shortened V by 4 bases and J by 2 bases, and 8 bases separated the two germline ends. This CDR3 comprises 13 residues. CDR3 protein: CASSSDSQETQYF. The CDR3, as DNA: TGTGCCAGCAGCTCCGACTCACAAGAGACCCAGTACTTC.

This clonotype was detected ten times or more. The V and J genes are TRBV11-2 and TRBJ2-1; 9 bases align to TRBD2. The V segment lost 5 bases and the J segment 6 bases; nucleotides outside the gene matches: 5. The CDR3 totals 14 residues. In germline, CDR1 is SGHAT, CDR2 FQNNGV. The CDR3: CASSVLAGLNEQFF. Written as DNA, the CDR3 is TGTGCCAGCAGCGTACTAGCGGGCCTCAATGAGCAGTTCTTC.

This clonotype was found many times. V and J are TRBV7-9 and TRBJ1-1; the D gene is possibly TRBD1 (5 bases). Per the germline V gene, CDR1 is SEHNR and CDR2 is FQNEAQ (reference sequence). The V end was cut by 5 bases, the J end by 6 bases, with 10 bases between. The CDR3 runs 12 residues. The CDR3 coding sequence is TGTGCCAGCAGCCTGGACATTTCTGAAGCTTTCTTT. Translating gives CASSLDISEAFF.